This T cell receptor (beta chain) was recorded in a study of blood T cell repertoires in COVID-19. Across the study: Italy, Spain and the United States were the sources of the convalescent and acute COVID-19 samples. PBMCs, B-cell-depleted T cells, or T cells provided the cDNA or gDNA that made up the material.

This clone was seen once. The J segment lost 6 bases and the V segment lost 3 bases, leaving 10 bases of the junction unmatched. Germline V gives CDR1 MGHRA, CDR2 YSYEKL. The CDR3 sequence is 16 residues long. In the authors' methods: Amplification with reference gene primers provided the estimates of nucleated cell counts. Only in-frame clones appear in the TCRdb table, and some are missing; sequencing was by immunoSEQ multiplex PCR. From that table come the V and J calls and clone size; the DNA was used to work out D and trimming. Of about 120,000 clones listed, more than 75% are singletons. The genes are TRBV4-1 and TRBJ1-3; 8 bases map to TRBD1. This receptor was identified in a woman in her 70s with acute or convalescent COVID-19. The sequencing input was peripheral blood. CDR3 region: CASSHPTSDRENTIYF. CDR3 bases: TGCGCCAGCAGCCACCCTACATCGGACAGGGAAAACACCATATATTTT.